The present T cell receptor (beta chain) was sequenced within a study of OX40 agonist ivuxolimab in advanced cancers. Study background: Ivuxolimab doses were 0.01, 0.1, 0.3, 1.5, 3 or 10 mg/kg every 2 weeks. Three patients responded partially, comprising one with hepatocellular carcinoma and two with cutaneous melanoma. Findings and caveats of the study: The mean number of expanded clones was higher in CD8+ T cells than in CD4+. Partly responding patients at 0.1-3.0 mg/kg showed some of the smallest clonal expansion.

Here immunoSEQ multiplex PCR was the method, and the copy in TCRdb shows in-frame clones only, minus some. This sample carries 65,000 to 75,000 clones, about 85% of them seen once, and the ten largest clones take roughly 0.89%. This clone was detected only once. Its antigen remains unknown. CDR1 is MNHEY, CDR2 SVGAGI, per germline. The length of the CDR3 is 14 residues. V lost 4 bases to trimming and J lost 9 bases; unmatched junction nucleotides: 5. Sample: CD4+ or CD8+ T cells sorted from blood, taken in a trial of the OX40 agonist ivuxolimab. The chain is built from TRBV6-5 and TRBJ2-2; 10 nucleotides agree with TRBD2. This clonotype was sampled from an adult with an advanced solid tumor such as melanoma, head and neck, liver or kidney cancer. CDR3 nucleotides: TGTGCCAGCAGTTCCCCTAGCGGGGGCAGGGAGCTGTTTTTT. Amino acids: CASSSPSGGRELFF.